This T cell receptor (beta chain) was identified during a study of T cells in localized non-small cell lung cancer (dated by TCRdb to about 2020). Regarding the study in general: T cell repertoires of about 230 early-stage NSCLC patients were analyzed, with tumors being compared against uninvolved tumor-adjacent lungs. The cohort comprised 200 to 300 treatment-naïve NSCLC patients with resected, localized lung tumors. A mean age of 66.3 years was recorded for the NSCLC patients, of whom under 150 were male and 85 to 110 were female. General findings and caveats noted by the study authors: Longer overall survival was associated with higher T cell density in blood, whereas shorter survival was associated with higher clonality in adjacent lung. Uninvolved tumor-adjacent lung showed the highest T cell clonality, higher than tumor, which suggests more focused antigenic responses in the uninvolved tumor-adjacent lung. Of the top 100 tumor clones, a median of approximately 60 were detected in paired uninvolved adjacent lung; about 26 were also among that lung's top 100. Because multi-region tumor sequencing was not done, intratumor heterogeneity could not be ruled out. Because the study design was exploratory, TCR variables were selected using unadjusted p-values without false-discovery rate correction.

At diagnosis, peripheral blood, uninvolved tumor-adjacent lung and tumor were collected and were preserved as a mix of fresh-frozen and FFPE material. For TCR repertoire profiling, blood samples were analyzed in the form of peripheral blood mononuclear cells. In regard to this clone: Its antigen is not yet known. No qualities accompany the bases; no much larger clone lies one base away.

The immunoSEQ Assay was used to sequence TCR beta CDR3 regions from DNA. Under the source paper's analysis protocol: To compute T cell density, TCR beta template counts were normalized to usable DNA, which was estimated by amplifying housekeeping genes. Richness was estimated using the preseqR package, with extrapolation to 400,000 templates for PBMC samples and to 120,000 templates for tissue samples. Clonality was taken to be one minus Pielou's evenness. To identify tissue-enriched TCRs, differential abundance testing was run on productive amino-acid clonotypes with a minimum total count of 5 and an alpha of 0.1. The Jaccard Index and the Morisita Overlap Index were used to measure repertoire overlap between compartments. GLIPH grouped TCR beta CDR3s together with public tetramer-defined viral CDR3s, and a viral motif had to include at least three viral sequences and also show V-gene enrichment. The source is immuneACCESS, and TCRdb retained only in-frame sequences with V and J called. Part of the clones is not carried over; for the studies checked, unresolved V genes explain less than half of this, and the remainder is unexplained. Clone size and the V and J calls come from that table; the DNA yielded D and trimming. This sample has some 19,000 clones in its table, and just over 90% of those were observed once. The ten largest clones represent 3.5% to 5% of the sample.

V is pruned by 5 bases and J by 1 base, leaving 4 bases of the junction without a gene match. From the cysteine through the phenylalanine, the CDR3 covers 15 amino acids. Left in the record is the CDR3 DNA by itself, 45 bases read in frame from the first base. As encoded in the germline V gene, CDR1 is SGHVS while CDR2 is FNYEAQ. This clonotype originated in a male donor at least 60 years old with stage I squamous cell lung carcinoma. Sequenced here: peripheral blood, sampled before any cancer treatment. This receptor chain uses TRBV7-6 and TRBJ2-7; a stretch of 11 junction bases matches TRBD2. CDR3 protein: CASSPGLAASYEQYF. The nucleotide sequence is given as TGTGCCAGCAGCCCGGGACTAGCGGCTTCCTACGAGCAGTACTTC.